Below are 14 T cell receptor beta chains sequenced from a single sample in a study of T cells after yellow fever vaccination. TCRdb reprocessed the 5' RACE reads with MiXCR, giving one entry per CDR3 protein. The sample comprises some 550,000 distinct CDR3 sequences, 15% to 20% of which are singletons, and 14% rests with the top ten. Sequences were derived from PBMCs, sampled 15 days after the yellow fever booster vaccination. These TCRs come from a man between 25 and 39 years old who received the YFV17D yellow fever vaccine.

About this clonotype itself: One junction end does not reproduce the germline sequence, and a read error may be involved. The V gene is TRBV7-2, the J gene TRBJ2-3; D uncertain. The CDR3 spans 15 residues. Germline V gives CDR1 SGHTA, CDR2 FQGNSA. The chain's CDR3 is CASCFPAGGTDTQYF. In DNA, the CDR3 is TGTGCCAGCTGCTTCCCCGCTGGGGGCACAGATACGCAGTATTTT.

Here the CDR3 reads CSVERTGVGGDTQYF. In DNA, the CDR3 is TGCAGCGTTGAAAGGACAGGCGTAGGGGGAGATACGCAGTATTTT. The chain couples TRBV29-1 to TRBJ2-3; 7 bases line up with TRBD1. V gave up 2 bases and J gave up 5 bases; unmatched junction bases: 10. Germline loops: CDR1 SQVTM, CDR2 ANQGSEA. This CDR3 has 15 amino acids.

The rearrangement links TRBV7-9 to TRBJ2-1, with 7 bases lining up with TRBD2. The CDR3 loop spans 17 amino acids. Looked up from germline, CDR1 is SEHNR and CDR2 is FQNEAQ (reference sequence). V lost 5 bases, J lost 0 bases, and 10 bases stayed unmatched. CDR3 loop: CASSRQGLESSYNEQFF. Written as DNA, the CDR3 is TGTGCCAGCAGCCGACAAGGACTAGAGAGCTCCTACAATGAGCAGTTCTTC.

CDR3 sequence reads: CASSPLGLAGAETQYF. CDR3 bases: TGTGCCAGCAGCCCCCTCGGACTAGCGGGAGCAGAGACCCAGTACTTC. The chain couples TRBV7-9 to TRBJ2-5; 13 nucleotides line up with TRBD2. This CDR3 spans 16 amino acids. Germline loops: CDR1 SEHNR, CDR2 FQNEAQ (reference sequence). The trim removed 5 bases at V and 4 bases at J, leaving 7 bases unmatched.

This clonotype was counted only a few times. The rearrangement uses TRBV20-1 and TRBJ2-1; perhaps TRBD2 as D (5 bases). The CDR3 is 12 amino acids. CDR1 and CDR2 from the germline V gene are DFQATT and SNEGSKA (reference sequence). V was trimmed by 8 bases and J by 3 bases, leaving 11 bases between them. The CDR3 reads CSTAVNYNEQFF. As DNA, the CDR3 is TGCAGTACAGCGGTCAACTACAATGAGCAGTTCTTC.

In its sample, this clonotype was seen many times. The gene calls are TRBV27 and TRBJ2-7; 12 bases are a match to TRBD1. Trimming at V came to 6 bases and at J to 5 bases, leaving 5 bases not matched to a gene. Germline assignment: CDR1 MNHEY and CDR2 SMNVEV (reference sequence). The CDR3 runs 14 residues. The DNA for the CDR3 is TGTGCCAGCAGACCCGGGACAGGGGGCCACGAGCAGTACTTC. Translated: CASRPGTGGHEQYF.

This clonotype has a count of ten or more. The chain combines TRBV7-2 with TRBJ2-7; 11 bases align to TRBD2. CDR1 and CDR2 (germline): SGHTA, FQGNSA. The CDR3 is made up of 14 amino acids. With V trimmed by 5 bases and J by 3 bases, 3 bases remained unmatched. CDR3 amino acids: CASSPLAGGYEQYF. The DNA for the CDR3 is TGTGCCAGCAGCCCTCTAGCGGGAGGCTACGAGCAGTACTTC.

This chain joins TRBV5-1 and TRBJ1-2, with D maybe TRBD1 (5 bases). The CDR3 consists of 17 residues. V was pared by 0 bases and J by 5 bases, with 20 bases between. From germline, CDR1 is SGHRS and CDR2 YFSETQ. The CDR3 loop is CASSLDPSSPGSYGYTF. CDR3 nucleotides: TGCGCCAGCAGCTTGGATCCGTCATCTCCAGGGTCTTATGGCTACACCTTC.

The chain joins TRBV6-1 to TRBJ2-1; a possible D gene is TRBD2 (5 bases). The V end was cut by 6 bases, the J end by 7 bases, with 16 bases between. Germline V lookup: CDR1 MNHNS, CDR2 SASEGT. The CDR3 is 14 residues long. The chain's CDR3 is CASSAYVLGNEQFF. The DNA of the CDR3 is TGTGCCAGCAGCGCATACGTACTAGGTAATGAGCAGTTCTTC.

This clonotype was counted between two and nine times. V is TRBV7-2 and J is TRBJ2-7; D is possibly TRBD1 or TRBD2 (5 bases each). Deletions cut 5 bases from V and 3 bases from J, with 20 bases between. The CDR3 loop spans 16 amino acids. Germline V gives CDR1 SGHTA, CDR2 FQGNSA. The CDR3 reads CASSRPGPGWNYEQYF. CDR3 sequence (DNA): TGTGCCAGCAGCCGACCGGGGCCAGGATGGAACTACGAGCAGTACTTC.

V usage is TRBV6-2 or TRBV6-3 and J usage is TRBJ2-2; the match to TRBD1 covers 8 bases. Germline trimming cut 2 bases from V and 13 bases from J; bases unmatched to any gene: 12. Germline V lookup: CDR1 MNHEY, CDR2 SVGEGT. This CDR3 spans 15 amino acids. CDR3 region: CASSYPPLTGEVLFF. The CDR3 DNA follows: TGTGCCAGCAGTTACCCCCCGTTGACAGGGGAGGTGCTGTTTTTT.

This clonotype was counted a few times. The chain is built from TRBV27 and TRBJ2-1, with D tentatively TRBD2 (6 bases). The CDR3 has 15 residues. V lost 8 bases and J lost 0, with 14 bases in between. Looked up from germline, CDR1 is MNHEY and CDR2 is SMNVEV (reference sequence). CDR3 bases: TGTGCCAGCTCTTGGAGGGTCTCCTCCTACAATGAGCAGTTCTTC. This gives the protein CASSWRVSSYNEQFF.

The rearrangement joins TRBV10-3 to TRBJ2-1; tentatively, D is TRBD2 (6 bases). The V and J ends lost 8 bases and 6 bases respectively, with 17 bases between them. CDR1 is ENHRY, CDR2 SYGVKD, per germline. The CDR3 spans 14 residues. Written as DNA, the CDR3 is TGTGCCATCGGGGTCACGGGGGTGGGCAATGAGCAGTTCTTC. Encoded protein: CAIGVTGVGNEQFF.

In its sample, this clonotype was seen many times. The DNA of the CDR3 is TGTGCCAGCAGCTTTTCTGCGGGAAGTCCCCTTTACAATGAGCAGTTCTTC. This gives the protein CASSFSAGSPLYNEQFF. The chain links TRBV7-2 to TRBJ2-1; possible D gene TRBD2, 6 bases. V was pared by 3 bases and J by 4 bases, with 19 bases between. The CDR3 length is 17 residues. Germline loops: CDR1 SGHTA, CDR2 FQGNSA.